The rows below give T cell receptor beta chains drawn from one sample of a study of blood T cell repertoires in COVID-19. Measured with immunoSEQ multiplex PCR; TCRdb has only the in-frame clones, and not every one. Of under 250,000 clones listed, more than 65% were seen once; the top ten hold 3%. Sequencing was done on a sample of peripheral blood. Receptors were obtained from a woman in her thirties who had recovered from COVID-19. Both conserved end residues are part of each CDR3.

TRBJ2-2 | TRBV7-2 | CASSFGLAGNTGELFF
TRBJ2-4 | TRBV6-1 | CASSETDGIRNIQYF
TRBJ1-2 | TRBV30 | CAWSVLAYPGGYTF
TRBJ1-2 | TRBV4-1 | CASSQGRGGPVGYTF
TRBJ2-6 | TRBV9 | CASSVSTSGRTGANVLTF
TRBJ1-1 | TRBV5-1 | CASSFSAGGGNTEAFF
TRBJ1-3 | TRBV7-9 | CASSLATVENTIYF
TRBJ2-3 | TRBV18 | CASSPGPGASTDTQYF
TRBJ2-1 | TRBV9 | CASSVVRLSSYNEQFF
TRBJ2-7 | TRBV7-2 | CASSPDRSYEQYF
TRBJ2-2 | TRBV18 | CASSTGQITGELFF
TRBJ1-2 | TRBV27 | CASSPLGTGANYGYTF
TRBJ2-3 | TRBV7-2 | CASSLLTSPTQYF
TRBJ2-1 | TRBV14 | CASSQAGGINEQFF
TRBJ2-3 | TRBV5-1 | CASSLADSTDTQYF
TRBJ2-2 | TRBV5-4 | CASSILAGSNTGELFF
TRBJ2-7 | TRBV27 | CASSPSPHEQYF
TRBJ1-2 | TRBV28 | CASSPLGTANYGYTF
TRBJ2-3 | TRBV7-9 | CASSLVGGSTDTQYF
TRBJ1-4 | TRBV28 | CASSGTGGRWTNEKLFF
TRBJ2-2 | TRBV9 | CASSVDPAGDTGELFF
TRBJ2-1 | TRBV7-3 | CASSSGHGSYNEQFF
TRBJ1-3 | TRBV9 | CASSVGQDSGNTIYF
TRBJ1-5 | TRBV29-1 | CSVSEGDSNQPQHF
TRBJ2-7 | TRBV4-2 | CASSQLAGGPGAQDEQYF
TRBJ1-2 | TRBV19 | CASSIGQRAYGYTF
TRBJ2-7 | TRBV19 | CASSPPQGKIDEQYF
TRBJ1-3 | TRBV24-1 | CATSDYRGDTIYF
TRBJ2-7 | TRBV27 | CASSLNSGRDYEQYF
TRBJ2-7 | TRBV11-3 | CASSLHSGYLYEQYF
TRBJ1-4 | TRBV28 | CASTRLGQGEEKLFF
TRBJ2-1 | TRBV10-3 | CAMAEGHGNEQFF
TRBJ2-4 | TRBV28 | CASSLLTPKNIQYF
TRBJ2-5 | TRBV3-1/TRBV3-2 | CASSLPSGPQETQYF
TRBJ2-7 | TRBV19 | CASKGTGSYEQYF
TRBJ2-7 | TRBV5-1 | CASSFSATETREQYF
TRBJ1-5 | TRBV3-1/TRBV3-2 | CASSQVAGYQPQHF
TRBJ2-1 | TRBV3-1/TRBV3-2 | CASELAGARREQFF
TRBJ2-6 | TRBV14 | CASSQVGGGPNVLTF
TRBJ1-2 | TRBV5-1 | CASSLAWDSYGYTF
TRBJ2-1 | TRBV19 | CASSVLAGGPNEQFF
TRBJ1-1 | TRBV18 | CASSLDRENTEAFF
TRBJ1-1 | TRBV28 | CASSSPSSQASTEAFF
TRBJ1-4 | TRBV19 | CASRAGANNEKLFF
TRBJ2-5 | TRBV28 | CASSLRRVGETQYF
TRBJ1-2 | TRBV5-5 | CASRPGTGSYGYTF
TRBJ2-1 | TRBV6-6 | CASSRGGTGFRNSGSNEQFF
TRBJ1-1 | TRBV6-5 | CASSNTGRGTEAFF
TRBJ2-1 | TRBV19 | CASSAGQGVNEQFF